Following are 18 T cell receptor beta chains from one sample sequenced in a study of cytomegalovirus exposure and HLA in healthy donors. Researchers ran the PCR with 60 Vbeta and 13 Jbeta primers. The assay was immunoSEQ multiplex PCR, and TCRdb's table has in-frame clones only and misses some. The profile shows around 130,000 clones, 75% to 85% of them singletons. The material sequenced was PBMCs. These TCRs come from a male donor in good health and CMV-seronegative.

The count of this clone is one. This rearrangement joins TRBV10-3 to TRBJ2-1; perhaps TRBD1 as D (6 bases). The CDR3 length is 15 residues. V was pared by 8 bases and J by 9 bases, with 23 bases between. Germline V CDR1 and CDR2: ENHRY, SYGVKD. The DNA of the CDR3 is TGTGCCATCGGCTTGGGGGCCCCGGGGTCCTTTGAGCAGTTCTTC. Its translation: CAIGLGAPGSFEQFF.

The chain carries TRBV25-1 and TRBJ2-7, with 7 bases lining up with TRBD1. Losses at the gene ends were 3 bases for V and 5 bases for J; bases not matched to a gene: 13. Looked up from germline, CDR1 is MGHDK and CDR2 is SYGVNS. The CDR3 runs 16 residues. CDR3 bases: TGTGCCAGCAGTGAGCCGGAGCCTGACAGGGCCCACGAGCAGTACTTC. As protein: CASSEPEPDRAHEQYF.

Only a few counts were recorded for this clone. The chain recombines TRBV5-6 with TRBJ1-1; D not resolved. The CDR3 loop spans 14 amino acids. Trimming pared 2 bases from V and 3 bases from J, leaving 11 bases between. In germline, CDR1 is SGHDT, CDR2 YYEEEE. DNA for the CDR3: TGTGCCAGCAGCTTTGTTCAGGTCCACACTGAAGCTTTCTTT. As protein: CASSFVQVHTEAFF. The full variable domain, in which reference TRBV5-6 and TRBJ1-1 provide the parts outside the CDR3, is DAGVTQSPTHLIKTRGQQVTLRCSPKSGHDTVSWYQQALGQGPQFIFQYYEEEERQRGNFPDRFSGHQFPNYSSELNVNALLLGDSALYLCASSFVQVHTEAFFGQGTRLTVV.

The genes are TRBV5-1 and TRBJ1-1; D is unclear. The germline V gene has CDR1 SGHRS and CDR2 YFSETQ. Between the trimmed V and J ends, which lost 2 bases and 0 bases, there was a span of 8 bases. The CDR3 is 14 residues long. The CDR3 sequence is CASSFREVNTEAFF. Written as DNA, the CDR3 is TGCGCCAGCAGCTTTCGGGAGGTGAACACTGAAGCTTTCTTT.

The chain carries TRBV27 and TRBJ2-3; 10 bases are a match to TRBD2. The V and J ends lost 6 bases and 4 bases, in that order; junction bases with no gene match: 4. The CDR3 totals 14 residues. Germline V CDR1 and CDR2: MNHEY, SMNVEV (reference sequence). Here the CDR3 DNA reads TGTGCCAGCAGGGAGCGGGGGGGCCCAGATACGCAGTATTTT. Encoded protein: CASRERGGPDTQYF.

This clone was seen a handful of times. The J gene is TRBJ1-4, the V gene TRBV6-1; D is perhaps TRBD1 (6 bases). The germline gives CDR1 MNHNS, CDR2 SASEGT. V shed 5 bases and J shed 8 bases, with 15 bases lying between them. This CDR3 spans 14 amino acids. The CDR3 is CASSWDIRNEKLFF. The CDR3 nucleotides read TGTGCCAGCAGTTGGGACATAAGAAACGAAAAACTGTTTTTT.

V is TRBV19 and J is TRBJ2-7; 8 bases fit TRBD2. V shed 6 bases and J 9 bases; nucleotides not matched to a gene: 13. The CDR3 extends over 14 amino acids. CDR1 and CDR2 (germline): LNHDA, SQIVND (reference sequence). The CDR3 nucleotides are TGTGCCAGTAGCCCAGGGACTAGTAAAGGGCGGCAGTACTTC. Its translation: CASSPGTSKGRQYF.

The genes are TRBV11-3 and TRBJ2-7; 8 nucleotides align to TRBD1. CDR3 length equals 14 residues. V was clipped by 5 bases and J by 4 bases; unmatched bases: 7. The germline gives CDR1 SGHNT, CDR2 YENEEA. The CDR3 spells CASSRGQGGYEQYF. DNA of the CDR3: TGTGCCAGCAGCCGAGGACAGGGCGGTTACGAGCAGTACTTC.

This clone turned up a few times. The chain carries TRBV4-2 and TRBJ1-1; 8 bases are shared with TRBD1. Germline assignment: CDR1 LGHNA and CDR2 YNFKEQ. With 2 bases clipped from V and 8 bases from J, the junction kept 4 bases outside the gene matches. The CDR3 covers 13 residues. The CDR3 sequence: CASSQYRTGEAFF. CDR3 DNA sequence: TGTGCCAGCAGCCAATATAGGACAGGGGAAGCTTTCTTT.

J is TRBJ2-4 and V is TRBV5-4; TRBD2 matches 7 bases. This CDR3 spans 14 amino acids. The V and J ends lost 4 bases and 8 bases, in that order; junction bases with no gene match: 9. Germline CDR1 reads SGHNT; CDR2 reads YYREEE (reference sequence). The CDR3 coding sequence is TGTGCCAGCAGCCCGACCGGGGCGGGGGACATTCAGTACTTC. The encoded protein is CASSPTGAGDIQYF. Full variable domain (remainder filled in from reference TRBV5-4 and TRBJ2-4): ETGVTQSPTHLIKTRGQQVTLRCSSQSGHNTVSWYQQALGQGPQFIFQYYREEENGRGNFPPRFSGLQFPNYSSELNVNALELDDSALYLCASSPTGAGDIQYFGAGTRLSVL.

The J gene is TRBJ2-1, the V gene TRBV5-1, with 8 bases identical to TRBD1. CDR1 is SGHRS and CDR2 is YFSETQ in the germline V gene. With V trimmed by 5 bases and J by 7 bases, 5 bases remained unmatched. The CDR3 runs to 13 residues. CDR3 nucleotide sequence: TGCGCCAGCAGATCGGACAGGGAGAATGAGCAGTTCTTC. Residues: CASRSDRENEQFF.

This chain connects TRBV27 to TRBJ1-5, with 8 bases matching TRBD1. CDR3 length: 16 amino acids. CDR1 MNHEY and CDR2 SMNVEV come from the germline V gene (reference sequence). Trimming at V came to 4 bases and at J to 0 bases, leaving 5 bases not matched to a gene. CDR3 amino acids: CASSSRQGHSNQPQHF. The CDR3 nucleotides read TGTGCCAGCAGTTCTAGACAGGGGCATAGCAATCAGCCCCAGCATTTT.

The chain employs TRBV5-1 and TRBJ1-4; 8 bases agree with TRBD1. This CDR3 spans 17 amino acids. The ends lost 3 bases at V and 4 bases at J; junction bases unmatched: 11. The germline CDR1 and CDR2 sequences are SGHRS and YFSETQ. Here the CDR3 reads CASSWGTGSPNNEKLFF. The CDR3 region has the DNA TGCGCCAGCAGCTGGGGGACAGGCAGCCCCAATAATGAAAAACTGTTTTTT.

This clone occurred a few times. CDR3 region: CASSIKGATEAFF. The CDR3 DNA reads TGTGCCAGTAGTATAAAGGGAGCCACTGAAGCTTTCTTT. V and J are TRBV19 and TRBJ1-1; the D is unclear. V lost 2 bases to trimming and J lost 4 bases, with 8 bases between them. Germline V gene data show CDR1 as LNHDA and CDR2 as SQIVND (reference sequence). The CDR3 is made up of 13 amino acids.

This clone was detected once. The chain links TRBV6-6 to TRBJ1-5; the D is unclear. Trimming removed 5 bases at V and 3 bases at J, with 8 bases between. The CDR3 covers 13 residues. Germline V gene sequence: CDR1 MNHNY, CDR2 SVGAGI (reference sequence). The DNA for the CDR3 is TGTGCCAGCAGTCCCGGGTCCAATCAGCCCCAGCATTTT. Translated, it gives CASSPGSNQPQHF.

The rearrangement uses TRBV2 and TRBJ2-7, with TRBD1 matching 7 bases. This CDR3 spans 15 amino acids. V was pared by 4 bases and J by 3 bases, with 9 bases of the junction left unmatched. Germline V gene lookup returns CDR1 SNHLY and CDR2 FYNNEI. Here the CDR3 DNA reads TGTGCCAGCAGTGCGGGACAGAACATCCTCTACGAGCAGTACTTC. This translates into CASSAGQNILYEQYF.

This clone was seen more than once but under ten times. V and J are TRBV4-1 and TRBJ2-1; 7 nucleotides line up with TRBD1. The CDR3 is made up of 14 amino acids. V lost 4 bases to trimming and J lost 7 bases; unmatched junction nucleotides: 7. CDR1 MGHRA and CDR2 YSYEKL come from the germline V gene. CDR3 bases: TGCGCCAGCAGCCCCCGGGACAGAAGTAATGAGCAGTTCTTC. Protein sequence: CASSPRDRSNEQFF.

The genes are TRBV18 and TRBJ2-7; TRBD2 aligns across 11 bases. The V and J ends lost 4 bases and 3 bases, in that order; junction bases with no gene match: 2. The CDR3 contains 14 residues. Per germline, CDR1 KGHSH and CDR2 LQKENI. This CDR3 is CASSRGTSGYEQYF. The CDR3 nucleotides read TGTGCCAGCTCACGGGGGACTAGCGGCTACGAGCAGTACTTC.